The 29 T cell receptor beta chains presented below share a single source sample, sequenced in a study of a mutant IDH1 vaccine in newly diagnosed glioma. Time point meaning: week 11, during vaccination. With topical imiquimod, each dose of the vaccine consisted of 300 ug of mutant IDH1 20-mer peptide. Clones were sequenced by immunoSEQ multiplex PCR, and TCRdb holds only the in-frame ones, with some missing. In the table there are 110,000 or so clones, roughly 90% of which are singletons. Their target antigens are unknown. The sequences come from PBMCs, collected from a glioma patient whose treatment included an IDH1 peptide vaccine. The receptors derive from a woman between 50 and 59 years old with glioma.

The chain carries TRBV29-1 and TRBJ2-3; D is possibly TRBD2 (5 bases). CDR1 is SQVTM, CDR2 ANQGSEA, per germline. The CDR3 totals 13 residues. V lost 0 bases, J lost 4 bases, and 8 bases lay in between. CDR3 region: CSVEEGGPDTQYF. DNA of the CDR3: TGCAGCGTTGAAGAGGGCGGGCCAGATACGCAGTATTTT.

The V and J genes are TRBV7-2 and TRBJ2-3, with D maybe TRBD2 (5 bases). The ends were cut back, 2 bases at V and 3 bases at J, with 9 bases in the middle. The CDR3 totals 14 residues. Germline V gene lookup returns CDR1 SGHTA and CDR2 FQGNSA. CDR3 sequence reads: CASSLRTRTDTQYF. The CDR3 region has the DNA TGTGCCAGCAGCTTAAGAACTAGGACAGATACGCAGTATTTT.

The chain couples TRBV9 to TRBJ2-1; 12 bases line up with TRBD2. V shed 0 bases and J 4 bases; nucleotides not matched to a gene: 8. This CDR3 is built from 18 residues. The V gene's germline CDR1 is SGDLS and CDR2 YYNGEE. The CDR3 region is CASSVATSGTSGYNEQFF. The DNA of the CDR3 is TGTGCCAGCAGCGTAGCTACGTCCGGGACTAGCGGGTACAATGAGCAGTTCTTC.

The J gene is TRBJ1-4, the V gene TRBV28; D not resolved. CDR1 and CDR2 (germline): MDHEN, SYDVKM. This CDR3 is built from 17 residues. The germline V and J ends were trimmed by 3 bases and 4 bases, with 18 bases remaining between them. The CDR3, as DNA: TGTGCCAGCAGTTTTCGTAAGTGGCCAGGAGGTAATGAAAAACTGTTTTTT. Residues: CASSFRKWPGGNEKLFF.

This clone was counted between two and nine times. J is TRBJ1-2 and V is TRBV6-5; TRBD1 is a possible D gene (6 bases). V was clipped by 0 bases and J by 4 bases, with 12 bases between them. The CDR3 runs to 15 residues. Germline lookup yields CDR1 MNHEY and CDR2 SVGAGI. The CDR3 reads CASSYSFQGGYGYTF. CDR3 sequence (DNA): TGTGCCAGCAGTTACTCGTTCCAAGGGGGCTATGGCTACACCTTC.

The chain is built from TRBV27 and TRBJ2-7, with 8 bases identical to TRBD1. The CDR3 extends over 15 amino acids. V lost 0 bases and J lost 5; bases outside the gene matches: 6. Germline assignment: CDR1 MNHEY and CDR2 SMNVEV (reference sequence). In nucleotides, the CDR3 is TGTGCCAGCAGTTTATCCGGGACAGGAAGAGACGAGCAGTACTTC. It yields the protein CASSLSGTGRDEQYF.

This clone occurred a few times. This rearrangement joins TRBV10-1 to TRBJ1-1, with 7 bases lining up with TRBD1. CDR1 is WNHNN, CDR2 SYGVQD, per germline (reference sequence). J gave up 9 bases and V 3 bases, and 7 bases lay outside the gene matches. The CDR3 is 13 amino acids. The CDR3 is CASSEAEGQKAFF. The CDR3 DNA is TGCGCCAGCAGTGAAGCGGAGGGACAGAAAGCTTTCTTT.

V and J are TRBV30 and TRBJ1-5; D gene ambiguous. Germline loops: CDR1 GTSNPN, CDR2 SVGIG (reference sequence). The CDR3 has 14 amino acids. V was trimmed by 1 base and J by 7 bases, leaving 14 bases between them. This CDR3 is CAWSGGSVGQPQHF. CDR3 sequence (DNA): TGTGCCTGGAGTGGAGGGTCCGTAGGACAGCCCCAGCATTTT.

The CDR3 region has the DNA TGCGCCAGCAGCCAAGTTGGTTACCCCATATATTTT. The encoded protein is CASSQVGYPIYF. The V call is TRBV4-1, the J call TRBJ1-3; D unclear. The germline V gene has CDR1 MGHRA and CDR2 YSYEKL. V was shortened by 1 base and J by 11 bases, with 9 bases between the two germline ends. The CDR3 sequence is 12 residues long.

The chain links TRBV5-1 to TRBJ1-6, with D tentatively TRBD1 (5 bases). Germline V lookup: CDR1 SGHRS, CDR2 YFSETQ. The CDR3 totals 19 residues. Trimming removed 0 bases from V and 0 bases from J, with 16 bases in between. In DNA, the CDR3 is TGCGCCAGCAGCTTGGCGGGGACCGCGAGGAGCTCCTATAATTCACCCCTCCACTTT. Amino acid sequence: CASSLAGTARSSYNSPLHF. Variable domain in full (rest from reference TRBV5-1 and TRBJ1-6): KAGVTQTPRYLIKTRGQQVTLSCSPISGHRSVSWYQQTPGQGLQFLFEYFSETQRNKGNFPGRFSGRQFSNSRSEMNVSTLELGDSALYLCASSLAGTARSSYNSPLHFGNGTRLTVT.

The CDR3 DNA reads TGCGCCAGCAGCTTGGTCGGTCAGGGGACCTATGGCTACACCTTC. Translated, it gives CASSLVGQGTYGYTF. The chain recombines TRBV5-1 with TRBJ1-2, with a weak D call TRBD1 (6 bases). The germline V gene has CDR1 SGHRS and CDR2 YFSETQ. Trimming pared 0 bases from V and 4 bases from J, leaving 13 bases between. CDR3 size: 15 residues.

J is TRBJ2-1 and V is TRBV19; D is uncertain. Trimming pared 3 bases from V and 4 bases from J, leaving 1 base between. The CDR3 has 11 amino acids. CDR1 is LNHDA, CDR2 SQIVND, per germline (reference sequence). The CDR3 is CASSMYNEQFF. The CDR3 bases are TGTGCCAGTAGTATGTACAATGAGCAGTTCTTC.

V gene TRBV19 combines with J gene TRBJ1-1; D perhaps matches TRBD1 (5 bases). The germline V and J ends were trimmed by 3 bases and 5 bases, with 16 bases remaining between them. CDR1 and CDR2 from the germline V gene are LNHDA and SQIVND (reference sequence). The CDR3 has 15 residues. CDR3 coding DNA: TGTGCCAGTAGTATGTATAGTGGGGGTGGAACTGAAGCTTTCTTT. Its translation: CASSMYSGGGTEAFF.

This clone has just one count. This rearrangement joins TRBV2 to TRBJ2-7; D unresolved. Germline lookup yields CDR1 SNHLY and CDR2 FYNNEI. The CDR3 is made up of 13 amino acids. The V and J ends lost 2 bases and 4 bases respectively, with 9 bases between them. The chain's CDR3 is CASSERTKYEQYF. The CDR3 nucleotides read TGTGCCAGCAGTGAAAGGACCAAATACGAGCAGTACTTC.

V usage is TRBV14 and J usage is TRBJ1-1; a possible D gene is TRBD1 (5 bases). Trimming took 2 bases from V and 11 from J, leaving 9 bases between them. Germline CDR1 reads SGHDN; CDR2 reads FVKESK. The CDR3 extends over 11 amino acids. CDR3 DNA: TGTGCCAGCAGCCAAAGGGGAAATGCTTTCTTT. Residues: CASSQRGNAFF.

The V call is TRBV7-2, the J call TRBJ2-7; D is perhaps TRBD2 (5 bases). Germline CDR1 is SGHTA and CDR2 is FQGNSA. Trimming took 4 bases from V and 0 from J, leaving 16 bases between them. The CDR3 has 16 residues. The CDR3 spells CASSSGVWEPSYEQYF. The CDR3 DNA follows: TGTGCCAGCAGCTCTGGAGTGTGGGAGCCCTCCTACGAGCAGTACTTC.

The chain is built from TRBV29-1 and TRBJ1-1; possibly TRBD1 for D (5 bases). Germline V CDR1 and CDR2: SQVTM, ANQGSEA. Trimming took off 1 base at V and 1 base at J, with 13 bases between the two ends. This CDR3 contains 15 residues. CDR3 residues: CSVEGSGPENTEAFF. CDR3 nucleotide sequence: TGCAGCGTTGAAGGTTCGGGGCCTGAGAACACTGAAGCTTTCTTT.

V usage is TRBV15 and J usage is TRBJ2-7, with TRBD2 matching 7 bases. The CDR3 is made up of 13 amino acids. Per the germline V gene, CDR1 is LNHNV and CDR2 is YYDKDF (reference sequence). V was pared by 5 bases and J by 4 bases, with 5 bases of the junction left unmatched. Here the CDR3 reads CATSGGRAYEQYF. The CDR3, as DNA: TGTGCCACCAGCGGAGGGAGGGCATACGAGCAGTACTTC.

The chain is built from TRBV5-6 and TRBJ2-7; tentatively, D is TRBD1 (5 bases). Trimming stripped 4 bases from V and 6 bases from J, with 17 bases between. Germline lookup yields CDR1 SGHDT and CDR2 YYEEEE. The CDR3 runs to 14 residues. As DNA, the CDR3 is TGTGCCAGCAGCAAGGCCGTGGGGCTGGTCGAGCAGTACTTC. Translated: CASSKAVGLVEQYF. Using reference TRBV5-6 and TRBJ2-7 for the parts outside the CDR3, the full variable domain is DAGVTQSPTHLIKTRGQQVTLRCSPKSGHDTVSWYQQALGQGPQFIFQYYEEEERQRGNFPDRFSGHQFPNYSSELNVNALLLGDSALYLCASSKAVGLVEQYFGPGTRLTVT.

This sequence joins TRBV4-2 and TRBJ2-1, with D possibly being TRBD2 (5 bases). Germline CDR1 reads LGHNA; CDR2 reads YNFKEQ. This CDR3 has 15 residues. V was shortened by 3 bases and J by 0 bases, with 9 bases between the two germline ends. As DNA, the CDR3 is TGTGCCAGCAGCCATATGGGGAGCTCCTACAATGAGCAGTTCTTC. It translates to CASSHMGSSYNEQFF.

CDR3 loop: CASSELAGDPYNEQFF. CDR3 nucleotide sequence: TGTGCCAGCAGTGAATTAGCGGGGGACCCCTACAATGAGCAGTTCTTC. The gene calls are TRBV6-1 and TRBJ2-1; 9 nucleotides agree with TRBD2. This CDR3 has 16 residues. Looked up from germline, CDR1 is MNHNS and CDR2 is SASEGT. Germline trimming cut 2 bases from V and 2 bases from J; bases unmatched to any gene: 4.

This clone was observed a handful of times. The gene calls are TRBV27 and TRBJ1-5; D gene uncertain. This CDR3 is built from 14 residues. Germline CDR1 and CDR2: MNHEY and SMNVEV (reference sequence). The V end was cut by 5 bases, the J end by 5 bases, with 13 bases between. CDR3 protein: CASSARGEYQPQHF. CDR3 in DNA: TGTGCCAGCAGTGCCCGGGGTGAGTATCAGCCCCAGCATTTT.

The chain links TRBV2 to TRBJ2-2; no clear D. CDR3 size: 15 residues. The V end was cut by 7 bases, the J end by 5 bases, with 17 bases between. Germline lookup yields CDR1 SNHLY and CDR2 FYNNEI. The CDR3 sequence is CASTVGLGGTGELFF. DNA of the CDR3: TGTGCCAGCACAGTAGGTTTAGGCGGTACCGGGGAGCTGTTTTTT.

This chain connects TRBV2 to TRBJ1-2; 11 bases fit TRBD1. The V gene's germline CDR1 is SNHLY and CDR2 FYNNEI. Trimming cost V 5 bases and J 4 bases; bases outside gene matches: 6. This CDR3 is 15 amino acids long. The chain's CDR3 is CASSPPGQGVYGYTF. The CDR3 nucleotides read TGTGCCAGCAGTCCTCCGGGACAGGGGGTCTATGGCTACACCTTC.

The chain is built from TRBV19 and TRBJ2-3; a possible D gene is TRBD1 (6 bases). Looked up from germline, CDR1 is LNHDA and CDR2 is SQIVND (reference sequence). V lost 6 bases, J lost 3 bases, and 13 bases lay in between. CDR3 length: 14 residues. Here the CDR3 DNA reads TGTGCCAGTAGACGACAGGATGGGACAGATACGCAGTATTTT. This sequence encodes CASRRQDGTDTQYF.

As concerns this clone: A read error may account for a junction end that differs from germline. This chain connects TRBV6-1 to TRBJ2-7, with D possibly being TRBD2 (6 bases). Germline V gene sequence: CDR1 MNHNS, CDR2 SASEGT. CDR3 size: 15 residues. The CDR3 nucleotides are TGTGCCAGCAGAGAAGGTGGGGGGAACGAGTACGAGCAGTACTTC. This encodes CASREGGGNEYEQYF.

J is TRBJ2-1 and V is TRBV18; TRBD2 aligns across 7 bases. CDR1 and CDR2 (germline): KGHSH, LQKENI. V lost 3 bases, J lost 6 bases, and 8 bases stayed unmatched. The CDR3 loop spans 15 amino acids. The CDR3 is CASSPPGLLLNEQFF. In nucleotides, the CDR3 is TGTGCCAGCTCACCTCCGGGACTACTACTCAATGAGCAGTTCTTC.

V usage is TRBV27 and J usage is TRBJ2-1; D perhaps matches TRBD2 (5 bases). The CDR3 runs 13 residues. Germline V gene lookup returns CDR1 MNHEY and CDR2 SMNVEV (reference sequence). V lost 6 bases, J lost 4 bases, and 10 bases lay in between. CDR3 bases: TGTGCCAGCAGCGGTTGGACTTACAATGAGCAGTTCTTC. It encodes CASSGWTYNEQFF.

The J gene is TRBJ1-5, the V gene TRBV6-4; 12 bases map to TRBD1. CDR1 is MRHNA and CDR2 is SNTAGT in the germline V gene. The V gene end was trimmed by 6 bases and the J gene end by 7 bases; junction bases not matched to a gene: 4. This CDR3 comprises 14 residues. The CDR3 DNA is TGTGCCAGCAGGGGGACAGGGGGCAGCCAGCCCCAGCATTTT. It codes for CASRGTGGSQPQHF.